This T cell receptor (beta chain) is from a study of spatial heterogeneity in lung cancer. Whole-study context: A unique TCR and UMI combination showed up more than ten times in raw reads, on average.

By sample share, this clonotype is medium-sized. The CDR3 loop spans 15 amino acids. Trimming took 4 bases from V and 1 from J, leaving 11 bases between them. Germline V gene lookup returns CDR1 SGHRS and CDR2 YFSETQ. Time point: sample taken at primary tumor resection. The cohort: around 79 early-stage, untreated non-small cell lung cancer patients. Whole RNA, which was extracted from tumor, nontumor lung tissue or frozen PBMC, was sequenced without any cell sorting. In the library, each TCR cDNA molecule bore its own unique molecular identifier. TCRdb recomputed calls from the 5' RACE reads with MiXCR, one row per CDR3 protein. The sample has some 2,600 distinct CDR3 sequences; 7% to 9% are singletons.

This sequence was found in a male donor with early-stage non-small cell lung cancer. The material sequenced was normal lung tissue next to the tumor, taken at surgery. The V and J genes are TRBV5-1 and TRBJ2-2, with D perhaps matching TRBD1 (5 bases). In DNA form, the CDR3 reads TGCGCCAGCAGCCCTATTACAGGGAACACCGGGGAGCTGTTTTTT. This codes for CASSPITGNTGELFF.